This TCR beta chain was recovered during a study of PD-1 blockade in classical Hodgkin lymphoma. Study-wide points: Similar baseline diversity was found in complete responders and newly diagnosed patients.

The CDR3 is 12 residues long. Germline V CDR1 and CDR2: GTSNPN, SVGIG (reference sequence). Trimming pared 0 bases from V and 11 bases from J, leaving 13 bases between. The patients all showed relapse after autologous stem cell transplantation, while their brentuximab vedotin exposure varied. Researchers used magnetic negative selection to pull out pure CD4+ T cells from thawed PBMCs. Sequenced by immunoSEQ multiplex PCR; TCRdb stores in-frame clones only, minus some. The table includes roughly 31,000 clones, 85% detected once. A few counts support this clone. Its antigen is still unknown. The receptor comes from a human donor with classical Hodgkin lymphoma. Specimen: CD4+ T cells from blood, collected at baseline. The rearrangement links TRBV30 to TRBJ1-1, with D perhaps TRBD1 (5 bases). The CDR3 region is CAWSVQVPRAFF. CDR3 in DNA: TGTGCCTGGAGTGTACAGGTTCCCAGGGCTTTCTTT.